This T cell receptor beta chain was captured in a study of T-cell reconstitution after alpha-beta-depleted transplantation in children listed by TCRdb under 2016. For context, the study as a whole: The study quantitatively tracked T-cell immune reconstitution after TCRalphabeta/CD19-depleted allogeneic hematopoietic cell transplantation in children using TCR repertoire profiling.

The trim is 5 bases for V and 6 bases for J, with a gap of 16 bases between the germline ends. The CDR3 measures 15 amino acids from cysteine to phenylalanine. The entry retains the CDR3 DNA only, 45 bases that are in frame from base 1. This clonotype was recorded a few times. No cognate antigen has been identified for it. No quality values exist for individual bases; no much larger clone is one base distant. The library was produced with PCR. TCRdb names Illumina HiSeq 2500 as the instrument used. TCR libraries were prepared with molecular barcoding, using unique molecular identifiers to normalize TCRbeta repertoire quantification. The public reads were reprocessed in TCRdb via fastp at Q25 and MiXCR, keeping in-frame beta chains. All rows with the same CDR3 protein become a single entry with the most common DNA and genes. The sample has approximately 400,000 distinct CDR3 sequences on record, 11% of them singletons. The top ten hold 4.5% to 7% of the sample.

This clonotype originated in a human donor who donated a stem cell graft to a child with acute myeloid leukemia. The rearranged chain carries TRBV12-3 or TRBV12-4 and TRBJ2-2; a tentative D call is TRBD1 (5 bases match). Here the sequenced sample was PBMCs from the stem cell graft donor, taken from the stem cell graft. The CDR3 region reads CASSPRAKGAGELFF. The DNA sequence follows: TGTGCCAGCAGTCCTCGGGCTAAAGGGGCCGGGGAGCTGTTTTTT.